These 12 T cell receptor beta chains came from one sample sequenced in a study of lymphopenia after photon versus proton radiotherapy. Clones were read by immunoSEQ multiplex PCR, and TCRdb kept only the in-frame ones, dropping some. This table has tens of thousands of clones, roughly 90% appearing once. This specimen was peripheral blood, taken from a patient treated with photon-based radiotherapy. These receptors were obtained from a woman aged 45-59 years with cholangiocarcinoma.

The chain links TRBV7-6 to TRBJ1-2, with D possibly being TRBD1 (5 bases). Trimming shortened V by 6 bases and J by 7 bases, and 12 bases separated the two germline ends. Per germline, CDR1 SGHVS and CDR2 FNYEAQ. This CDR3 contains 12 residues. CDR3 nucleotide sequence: TGTGCCAGCAGGACTCCCGGGGCTGGCTACACCTTC. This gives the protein CASRTPGAGYTF.

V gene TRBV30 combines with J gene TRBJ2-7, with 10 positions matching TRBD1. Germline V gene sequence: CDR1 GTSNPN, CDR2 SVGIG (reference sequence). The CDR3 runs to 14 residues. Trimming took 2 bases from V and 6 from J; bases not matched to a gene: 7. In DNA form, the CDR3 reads TGTGCCTGGAGTCGGGACAGGGGAATTAGCGAGCAGTACTTC. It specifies CAWSRDRGISEQYF.

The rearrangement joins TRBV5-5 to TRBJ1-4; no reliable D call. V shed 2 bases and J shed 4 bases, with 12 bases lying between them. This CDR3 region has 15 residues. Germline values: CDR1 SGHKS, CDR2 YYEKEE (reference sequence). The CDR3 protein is CASSFIIGSNEKLFF. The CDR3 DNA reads TGTGCCAGCAGCTTTATCATCGGGAGTAATGAAAAACTGTTTTTT.

The CDR3 DNA sequence: TGCGCCAGCAGCCAAGAAGCGGGGGTTAATTCACCCCTCCACTTT. Translation gives CASSQEAGVNSPLHF. J is TRBJ1-6 and V is TRBV4-1; tentative D call: TRBD1 (5 bases). The length of the CDR3 is 15 residues. The V gene lost 0 bases and the J gene lost 6 bases, with 9 bases spanning the gap. The germline CDR1 and CDR2 sequences are MGHRA and YSYEKL.

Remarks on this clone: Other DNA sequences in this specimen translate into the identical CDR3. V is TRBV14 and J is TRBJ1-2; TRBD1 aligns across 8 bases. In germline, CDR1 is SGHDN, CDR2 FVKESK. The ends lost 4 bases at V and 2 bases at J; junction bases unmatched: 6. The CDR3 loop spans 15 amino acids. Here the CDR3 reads CASSLRTGWNYGYTF. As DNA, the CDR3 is TGTGCCAGCAGCCTCCGGACAGGGTGGAACTATGGCTACACCTTC.

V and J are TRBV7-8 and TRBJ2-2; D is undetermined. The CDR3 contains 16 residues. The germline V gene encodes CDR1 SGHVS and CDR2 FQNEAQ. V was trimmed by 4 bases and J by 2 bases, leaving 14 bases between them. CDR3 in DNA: TGTGCCAGCAGCTCCCGGCGGTGGACCAACACCGGGGAGCTGTTTTTT. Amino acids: CASSSRRWTNTGELFF.

The CDR3 coding sequence is TGTGCCAGCAGTTACTCGATTTGGACCTTGAACACTGAAGCTTTCTTT. Residues: CASSYSIWTLNTEAFF. The J gene is TRBJ1-1, the V gene TRBV6-5; unclear D gene. This CDR3 is built from 16 residues. Germline V gives CDR1 MNHEY, CDR2 SVGAGI. Trimming cost V 0 bases and J 0 bases, with 11 bases left between them.

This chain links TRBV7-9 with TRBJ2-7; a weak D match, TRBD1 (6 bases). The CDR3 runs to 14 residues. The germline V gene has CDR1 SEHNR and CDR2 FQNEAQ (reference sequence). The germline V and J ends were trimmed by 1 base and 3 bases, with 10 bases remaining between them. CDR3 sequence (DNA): TGTGCCAGCAGCTTAGAAGGGACATACTACGAGCAGTACTTC. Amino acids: CASSLEGTYYEQYF. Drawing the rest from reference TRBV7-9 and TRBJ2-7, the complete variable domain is DTGVSQNPRHKITKRGQNVTFRCDPISEHNRLYWYRQTLGQGPEFLTYFQNEAQLEKSRLLSDRFSAERPKGSFSTLEIQRTEQGDSAMYLCASSLEGTYYEQYFGPGTRLTVT.

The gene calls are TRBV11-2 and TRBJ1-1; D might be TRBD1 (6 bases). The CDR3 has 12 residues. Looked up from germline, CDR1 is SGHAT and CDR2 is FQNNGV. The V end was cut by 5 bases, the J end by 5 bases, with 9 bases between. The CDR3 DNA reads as TGTGCCAGCAGCGCCGACAGGACTGAAGCTTTCTTT. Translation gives CASSADRTEAFF.

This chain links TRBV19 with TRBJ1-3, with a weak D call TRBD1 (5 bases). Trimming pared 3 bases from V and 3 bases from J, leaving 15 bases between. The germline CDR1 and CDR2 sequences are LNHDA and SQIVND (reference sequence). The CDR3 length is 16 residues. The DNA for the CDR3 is TGTGCCAGTAGTATGGTTTCAGGGCTCGATGGAAACACCATATATTTT. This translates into CASSMVSGLDGNTIYF.

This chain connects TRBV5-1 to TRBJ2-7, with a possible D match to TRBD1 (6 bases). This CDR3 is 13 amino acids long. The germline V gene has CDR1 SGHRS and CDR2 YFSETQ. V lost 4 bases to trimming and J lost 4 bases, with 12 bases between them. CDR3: CASSRDTGYEQYF. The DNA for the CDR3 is TGCGCCAGCAGCCGGGACACGGGTTACGAGCAGTACTTC. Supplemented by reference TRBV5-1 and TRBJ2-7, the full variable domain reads KAGVTQTPRYLIKTRGQQVTLSCSPISGHRSVSWYQQTPGQGLQFLFEYFSETQRNKGNFPGRFSGRQFSNSRSEMNVSTLELGDSALYLCASSRDTGYEQYFGPGTRLTVT.

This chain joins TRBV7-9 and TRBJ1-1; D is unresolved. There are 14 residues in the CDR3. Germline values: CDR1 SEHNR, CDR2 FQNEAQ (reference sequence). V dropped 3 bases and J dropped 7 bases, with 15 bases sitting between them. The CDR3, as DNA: TGTGCCAGCAGCTTCGACGCGCTGACAATTGAAGCTTTCTTT. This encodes CASSFDALTIEAFF.